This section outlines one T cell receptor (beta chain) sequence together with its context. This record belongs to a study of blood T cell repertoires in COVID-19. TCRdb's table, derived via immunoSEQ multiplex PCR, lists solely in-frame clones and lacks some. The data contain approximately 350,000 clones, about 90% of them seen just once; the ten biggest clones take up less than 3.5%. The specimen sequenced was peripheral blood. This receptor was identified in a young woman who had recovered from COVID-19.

CDR3 coding DNA: TGTGCCAGCAGTTGGGGCCCGCGGCAGCCCCAGCATTTT. It translates to CASSWGPRQPQHF. V and J are TRBV6-2 or TRBV6-3 and TRBJ1-5, with D perhaps TRBD1 (5 bases). Trimming removed 4 bases from V and 7 bases from J, with 11 bases in between. The CDR3 sequence is 13 residues long. CDR1 and CDR2 from the germline V gene are MNHEY and SVGEGT.